These T cell receptor beta chains were read from a single sample in a study of cytomegalovirus exposure and HLA in healthy donors. TCRdb's table, derived via immunoSEQ multiplex PCR, lists solely in-frame clones and lacks some. The repertoire holds approximately 240,000 clones, with 70% to 85% as singletons. Source material: PBMCs. The source of these receptors is a woman between 40 and 55 years old in good health and CMV-seronegative. CDR3s include the opening cysteine and the closing phenylalanine or tryptophan. Fields, in order: clone size, D gene, V gene, J gene, CDR3 protein, CDR3 DNA. A D gene is named only where the DNA matches it firmly. Only some rows state a clone size, as once, few, many or a class for expanded clones.

clone_size: NA
d_call: TRBD1
v_call: TRBV7-6
j_call: TRBJ2-7
cdr3_aa: CASSLGSRDRAVEQYF
cdr3_nt: TGTGCCAGCAGCTTAGGTTCTAGGGACAGGGCGGTCGAGCAGTACTTC

clone_size: NA
d_call: NA
v_call: TRBV4-2
j_call: TRBJ1-6
cdr3_aa: CASSQEGGGDSPLHF
cdr3_nt: TGTGCCAGCAGCCAAGAGGGCGGGGGGGATTCACCCCTCCACTTT

clone_size: once
d_call: TRBD1
v_call: TRBV5-1
j_call: TRBJ2-2
cdr3_aa: CASSFFGQDPNTGELFF
cdr3_nt: TGCGCCAGCAGCTTCTTCGGACAGGACCCGAACACCGGGGAGCTGTTTTTT

clone_size: NA
d_call: NA
v_call: TRBV5-4
j_call: TRBJ2-7
cdr3_aa: CASSVDYGYEQYF
cdr3_nt: TGTGCCAGCAGCGTGGACTATGGCTACGAGCAGTACTTC

clone_size: NA
d_call: TRBD2
v_call: TRBV10-3
j_call: TRBJ2-7
cdr3_aa: CAISDPGVLAGREQYF
cdr3_nt: TGTGCCATCAGTGACCCGGGGGTACTAGCGGGGCGGGAGCAGTACTTC

clone_size: few
d_call: NA
v_call: TRBV2
j_call: TRBJ2-1
cdr3_aa: CASSEDAGPGNEQFF
cdr3_nt: TGTGCCAGCAGTGAAGACGCGGGGCCAGGGAATGAGCAGTTCTTC

clone_size: NA
d_call: TRBD1
v_call: TRBV27
j_call: TRBJ1-6
cdr3_aa: CASSPGRGRGYSPLHF
cdr3_nt: TGTGCCAGCAGTCCCGGCAGGGGGCGCGGGTATTCACCCCTCCACTTT

clone_size: NA
d_call: NA
v_call: TRBV15
j_call: TRBJ2-3
cdr3_aa: CATSIFTGTDTQYF
cdr3_nt: TGTGCCACCAGCATCTTCACGGGAACAGATACGCAGTATTTT

clone_size: NA
d_call: NA
v_call: TRBV11-2
j_call: TRBJ2-5
cdr3_aa: CASSQSPQETQYF
cdr3_nt: TGTGCCAGCAGCCAGTCCCCTCAAGAGACCCAGTACTTC

clone_size: NA
d_call: TRBD1
v_call: TRBV28
j_call: TRBJ1-2
cdr3_aa: CASSPYLTGGYGYTF
cdr3_nt: TGTGCCAGCAGTCCCTACCTGACAGGGGGCTATGGCTACACCTTC

clone_size: NA
d_call: NA
v_call: TRBV2
j_call: TRBJ1-5
cdr3_aa: CASSGSFLAGSHQPQHF
cdr3_nt: TGTGCCAGCAGTGGCTCGTTCTTGGCGGGGAGTCATCAGCCCCAGCATTTT

clone_size: NA
d_call: TRBD2
v_call: TRBV7-2
j_call: TRBJ2-7
cdr3_aa: CASSTLPSGGTYEQYF
cdr3_nt: TGTGCCAGCAGCACCTTACCTTCGGGGGGAACCTACGAGCAGTACTTC

clone_size: NA
d_call: NA
v_call: TRBV9
j_call: TRBJ1-6
cdr3_aa: CASSVELGQNSPLHF
cdr3_nt: TGTGCCAGCAGCGTAGAACTAGGACAGAATTCACCCCTCCACTTT

clone_size: NA
d_call: TRBD1
v_call: TRBV15
j_call: TRBJ1-4
cdr3_aa: CATSSHRGTNEKLFF
cdr3_nt: TGTGCCACCAGCAGTCACAGGGGAACTAATGAAAAACTGTTTTTT